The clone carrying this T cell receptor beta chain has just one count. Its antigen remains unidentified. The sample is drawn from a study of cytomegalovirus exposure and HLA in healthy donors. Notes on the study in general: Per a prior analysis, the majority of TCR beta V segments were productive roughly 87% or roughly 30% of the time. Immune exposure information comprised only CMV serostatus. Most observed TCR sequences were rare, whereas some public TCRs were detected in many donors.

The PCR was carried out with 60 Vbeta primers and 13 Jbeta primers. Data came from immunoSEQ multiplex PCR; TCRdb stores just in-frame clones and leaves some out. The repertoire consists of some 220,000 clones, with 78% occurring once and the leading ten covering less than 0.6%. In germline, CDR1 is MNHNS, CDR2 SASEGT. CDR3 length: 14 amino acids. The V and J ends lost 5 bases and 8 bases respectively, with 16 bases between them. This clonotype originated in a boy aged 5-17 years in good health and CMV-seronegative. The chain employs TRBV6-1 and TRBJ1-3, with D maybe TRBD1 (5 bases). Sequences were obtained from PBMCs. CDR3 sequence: CASSPTGQSDTIYF. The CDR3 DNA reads TGTGCCAGCAGTCCAACTGGACAATCCGACACCATATATTTT.